This T cell receptor beta chain was captured in a study of blood T cell repertoires in COVID-19. As for the study in general: PBMCs, B-cell-depleted T cells, or T cells were the source of the cDNA or gDNA that made up the material.

Original handling: Amplified reference gene primers provided the basis for estimating nucleated cell counts. Assay: immunoSEQ multiplex PCR; the TCRdb copy retains only in-frame clones and omits some. V and J calls and clone size are copied from that table; D and trimming were computed from the DNA. Found here are about 35,000 clones, 75% to 90% of them singletons; the top ten hold 9.5% to 13%. The CDR3 extends over 15 amino acids. Trimming stripped 3 bases from V and 5 bases from J, with 15 bases between. The germline V gene has CDR1 SGHKS and CDR2 YYEKEE (reference sequence). This TCR came from an elderly man with active COVID-19. Source material: peripheral blood. The J gene is TRBJ2-1, the V gene TRBV5-5; perhaps TRBD1 as D (7 bases). The CDR3 sequence: CASSWGDRRNNEQFF. As DNA, the CDR3 is TGTGCCAGCAGCTGGGGGGACAGAAGGAACAATGAGCAGTTCTTC.